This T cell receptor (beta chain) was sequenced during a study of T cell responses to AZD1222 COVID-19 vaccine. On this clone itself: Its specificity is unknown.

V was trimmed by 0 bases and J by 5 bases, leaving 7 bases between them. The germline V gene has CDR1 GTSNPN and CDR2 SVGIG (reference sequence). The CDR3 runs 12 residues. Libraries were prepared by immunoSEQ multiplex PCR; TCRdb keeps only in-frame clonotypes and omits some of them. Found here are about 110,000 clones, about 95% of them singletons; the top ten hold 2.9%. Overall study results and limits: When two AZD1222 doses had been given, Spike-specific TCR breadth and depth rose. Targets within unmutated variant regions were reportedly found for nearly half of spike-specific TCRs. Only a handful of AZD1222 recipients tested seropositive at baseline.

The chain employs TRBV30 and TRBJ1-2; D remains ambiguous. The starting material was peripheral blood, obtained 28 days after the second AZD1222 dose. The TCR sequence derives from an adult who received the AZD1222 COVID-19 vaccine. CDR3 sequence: CAWSVFGYGYTF. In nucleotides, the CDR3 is TGTGCCTGGAGTGTCTTCGGGTATGGCTACACCTTC.